This TCR beta chain was sequenced during a study of cytomegalovirus exposure and HLA in healthy donors. The PCR used 60 Vbeta and 13 Jbeta primers. Profiled with immunoSEQ multiplex PCR; TCRdb holds only in-frame clones, not every one. This sample has some 130,000 clones, with 80% found just once. The origin of this receptor is a man aged 25 to 40 in good health and CMV-seronegative. The sequenced material came from PBMCs.

The CDR3 DNA follows: TGTGCCAGCAGCCAAGTATTTAGCGGGAGCAGTGAGCAGTTCTTC. It yields the protein CASSQVFSGSSEQFF. The chain links TRBV4-2 to TRBJ2-1, with 9 bases lining up with TRBD2. The CDR3 is 15 amino acids. The germline V gene encodes CDR1 LGHNA and CDR2 YNFKEQ. Losses at the gene ends were 1 base for V and 9 bases for J; bases not matched to a gene: 7.